A single sample gave rise to the 10 T cell receptor delta chains below, sequenced in a study of gamma-delta chains in newborns, infants, children. TCRdb re-called the reads through CATT. Altogether about 5,500 delta-chain clones are present, 3% being singletons, with the ten largest covering 15%. The sequencing input was blood. Receptor source: a child who was a newborn, infant or young child, either healthy, febrile or measles-vaccinated (not recorded which).

This clone showed up just a few times. A far larger clone is one base from this, pointing to a likely read error. Other DNA sequences from this sample encode an identical CDR3 as well. The rearrangement links TRAV29/DV5 to TRDJ2; TRDD3 matches 8 bases. CDR1 is NSMFDY and CDR2 is ISSIKDK in the germline V gene. CDR3 size: 16 residues. The CDR3 sequence: CAASALYWGSTAQLFF. In nucleotides, the CDR3 is TGTGCAGCAAGCGCGCTCTACTGGGGGTCGACAGCGCAACTCTTCTTT.

With respect to this clone: A single base is all that separates this from a far larger clone, so a read error is likely. Other DNA sequences in this specimen translate into the identical CDR3. V is TRDV2 and J is TRDJ2; TRDD3 is a possible D gene (5 bases). In germline, CDR1 is GEAIGNYY, CDR2 EKD. CDR3 length equals 14 residues. The CDR3 loop reads CACDNGGLTAQLFF. The CDR3, as DNA: TGTGCCTGTGACAACGGGGGGTTGACAGCACAACTCTTCTTC.

This clone was counted between two and nine times. TCRdb's protein for this DNA is that of a much larger clone and differs from the translation at residue 9, likely a read error; the protein shown is the DNA translation. The J gene is TRDJ3, the V gene TRDV2, with TRDD3 matching over 7 bases. J lost 2 bases, V lost 0 bases, and 3 bases had no gene match. Germline V gives CDR1 GEAIGNYY, CDR2 EKD. The CDR3 has 17 amino acids. CDR3 protein: CACDTWGSPWDTRQMFF. CDR3 coding DNA: TGTGCCTGTGACACCTGGGGGAGCCCCTGGGACACCCGACAGATGTTTTTC.

As concerns this clone: The protein given by TCRdb reflects a much larger clone and differs at residue 12 from this DNA's translation, likely from a read error; the protein shown is the DNA's translation. The V gene is TRDV2, the J gene TRDJ3; 13 positions match TRDD3. The CDR3 is 20 residues long. Germline V gives CDR1 GEAIGNYY, CDR2 EKD. V shed 0 bases, J shed 2 bases, and the junction held 6 bases outside the gene matches. CDR3 residues: CACDTVLGDTSPWDTRQMFF. CDR3 DNA sequence: TGTGCCTGTGACACCGTACTGGGGGATACGAGCCCCTGGGACACCCGACAGATGTTTTTC.

In its sample, this clone ranks as medium-sized. The identical CDR3 is also encoded by other nucleotide sequences in the sample. The rearrangement uses TRDV2 and TRDJ3; 8 bases line up with TRDD3. The germline gives CDR1 GEAIGNYY, CDR2 EKD. V was clipped by 0 bases and J by 0 bases; unmatched bases: 3. The CDR3 contains 18 residues. CDR3 protein: CACDTVWGSSWDTRQMFF. The CDR3 coding sequence is TGTGCCTGTGACACCGTCTGGGGGAGCTCCTGGGACACCCGACAGATGTTTTTC.

By sample share, this clone is medium-sized. An end of the junction does not agree with germline; a read error may underlie this. The CDR3 DNA is TGTGCTCTCGGGGGATCCGGGGGGGACTACTGGGGGAGCTCCTGGGACACCCGACAGATGTTTTTC. It encodes CALGGSGGDYWGSSWDTRQMFF. V and J are TRDV1 and TRDJ3, with 9 bases aligning to TRDD3. Germline loops: CDR1 TSWWSYY, CDR2 QGS. CDR3 length equals 22 residues.

A note on this clone: It may be a read error: a sequence one base away is much more abundant. Other DNA variants within this sample encode the same CDR3. The chain recombines TRDV2 with TRDJ1, with 8 nucleotides matching TRDD3. This CDR3 region has 16 residues. Germline CDR1 reads GEAIGNYY; CDR2 reads EKD. V shed 0 bases, J shed 3 bases, and the junction held 8 bases outside the gene matches. The CDR3 coding sequence is TGTGCCTGTGACACCGTCCCAACTGGGGGGTCCGATAAACTCATCTTT. Its protein is CACDTVPTGGSDKLIF.

As regards this clone: The TCRdb protein comes from a much larger clone and disagrees with this DNA's translation at residue 5, likely due to a read error; the protein given here is derived from the DNA. The chain employs TRDV2 and TRDJ3; TRDD3 matches at 10 bases. J gave up 0 bases and V 3 bases, and 10 bases lay outside the gene matches. CDR3 length: 20 amino acids. The V gene's germline CDR1 is GEAIGNYY and CDR2 EKD. The CDR3 DNA reads as TGTGCCTGTGACGCCGTACTGGGGGATCGGTCCTCCTGGGACACCCGACAGATGTTTTTC. Amino acid sequence: CACDAVLGDRSSWDTRQMFF.

As concerns this clone: Possible read error: a much larger clone is one base away. At the DNA level, this CDR3 is encoded by other sequences in the same sample as well. The chain has TRDV2 and TRDJ3; 10 bases agree with TRDD3. CDR3 length: 23 amino acids. Germline-derived CDR1 and CDR2 are GEAIGNYY and EKD. CDR3 DNA: TGTGCCTGCGACACCGTTCAGGGTACTGGGGGATCCCTTAACTCCTGGGACACCCGACAGATGTTTTTC. Residues: CACDTVQGTGGSLNSWDTRQMFF.

Worth noting for this clone: The protein TCRdb gives is from a much larger clone and does not agree with this DNA's translation at residue 5, likely a read error; the protein shown here comes from the DNA. The gene calls are TRDV2 and TRDJ2; 13 nucleotides agree with TRDD3. The V segment lost 3 bases and the J segment 0 bases; nucleotides outside the gene matches: 6. Germline values: CDR1 GEAIGNYY, CDR2 EKD. The length of the CDR3 is 18 residues. The CDR3, as DNA: TGTGCCTGTGACGCCAACTGGGGGATACGGGCTTTGACAGCACAACTCTTCTTT. Translation gives CACDANWGIRALTAQLFF.